The rows below give T cell receptor beta chains drawn from one sample of a study of T cell changes during pregnancy in multiple sclerosis. Clones were read by immunoSEQ multiplex PCR, and TCRdb kept only the in-frame ones, dropping some. The repertoire holds 50,000 to 65,000 clones, less than 95% seen once, with 5.5% to 7% in the top ten. The sequencing here drew on peripheral blood, taken in the third trimester of pregnancy. Receptor source: a female donor in good health, enrolled as a control in a pregnancy study. Both conserved end residues are part of each CDR3. D genes are given only for firm matches. Where a row states a size, it is once, few, many or the class of an expanded clone; other rows omit it.

d_call	clone_size	j_call	v_call	cdr3_aa	cdr3_nt
TRBD2	NA	TRBJ2-5	TRBV5-6	CASTKAGEGETQYF	TGTGCCAGCACCAAAGCGGGAGAAGGCGAGACCCAGTACTTC
TRBD1	NA	TRBJ1-2	TRBV19	CASSKVQGDGVRYGYTF	TGTGCCAGTAGTAAGGTACAGGGGGATGGGGTTCGCTATGGCTACACCTTC
NA	NA	TRBJ1-1	TRBV2	CASSTDRNTEAFF	TGTGCCAGCAGTACGGACAGGAACACTGAAGCTTTCTTT
NA	NA	TRBJ2-5	TRBV7-2	CASSFSSTGETQYF	TGTGCCAGCAGCTTTAGCTCAACAGGGGAGACCCAGTACTTC
NA	NA	TRBJ1-2	TRBV30	CAWSLQRGYGYTF	TGTGCCTGGAGCCTTCAGCGGGGCTATGGCTACACCTTC
NA	NA	TRBJ1-3	TRBV11-3	CASSSSGLGGNTIYF	TGTGCCAGCAGCTCCTCGGGGTTAGGCGGAAACACCATATATTTT
NA	NA	TRBJ1-5	TRBV6-5	CASSYNREKGQPQHF	TGTGCCAGCAGTTATAACAGGGAGAAGGGTCAGCCCCAGCATTTT
NA	NA	TRBJ1-2	TRBV5-6	CASSLPQSNYGYTF	TGTGCCAGCAGCTTGCCGCAGTCAAACTATGGCTACACCTTC
NA	once	TRBJ1-5	TRBV15	CATSRDFDQPQHF	TGTGCCACCAGCAGAGACTTTGATCAGCCCCAGCATTTT
TRBD1	NA	TRBJ1-5	TRBV5-6	CASSYGTGSNQPQHF	TGTGCCAGCAGCTATGGGACAGGGAGCAATCAGCCCCAGCATTTT
TRBD1	NA	TRBJ2-5	TRBV4-3	CASSQLGTGSETQYF	TGCGCCAGCAGCCAATTGGGGACAGGGTCAGAGACCCAGTACTTC
NA	NA	TRBJ1-1	TRBV18	CASSPRTAYGTEAFF	TGTGCCAGCTCACCCAGGACTGCTTACGGCACTGAAGCTTTCTTT
NA	NA	TRBJ2-7	TRBV2	CASLEGYGYEQYF	TGTGCCAGCTTGGAGGGTTATGGCTACGAGCAGTACTTC
TRBD1	NA	TRBJ2-2	TRBV27	CARDAGTGDLTGELFF	TGTGCCCGGGACGCCGGGACAGGGGACCTCACCGGGGAGCTGTTTTTT
TRBD2	NA	TRBJ2-1	TRBV6-1	CASKTGGGSGDEQFF	TGTGCCAGCAAAACGGGCGGGGGGTCTGGGGATGAGCAGTTCTTC
TRBD1	NA	TRBJ2-2	TRBV5-4	CASSFLGGSTGELFF	TGTGCCAGCAGCTTTCTAGGGGGCAGCACCGGGGAGCTGTTTTTT
NA	NA	TRBJ2-1	TRBV5-1	CASSFARGSYNEQFF	TGCGCCAGCAGCTTCGCGCGGGGATCCTACAATGAGCAGTTCTTC
NA	NA	TRBJ2-2	TRBV6-6	CASTNSQGTGELFF	TGTGCCAGCACGAATTCCCAGGGCACCGGGGAGCTGTTTTTT
TRBD1	few	TRBJ1-1	TRBV10-3	CAISRTGLTEAFF	TGTGCCATCAGTAGGACAGGGTTAACTGAAGCTTTCTTT
NA	NA	TRBJ2-1	TRBV5-4	CASSLVGSPYNEQFF	TGTGCCAGCAGCCTTGTGGGGAGCCCCTACAATGAGCAGTTCTTC
NA	NA	TRBJ1-1	TRBV2	CASRDGARPEAFF	TGTGCCAGCAGGGATGGGGCGCGACCTGAAGCTTTCTTT
NA	NA	TRBJ2-7	TRBV11-2	CASSLEVGGSYEQYF	TGTGCCAGCAGCTTAGAGGTCGGGGGCTCCTACGAGCAGTACTTC